This is a list of T cell receptor beta chains from one sample in a study of T-cell memory formation after mild COVID-19. MiXCR, run by TCRdb on the 5' RACE reads, gives a single entry per CDR3 protein. The sample contains over 250,000 distinct CDR3 sequences, roughly 15% of which appear only once. The sample was PBMCs or a T cell subset sorted from them (not recorded which). The receptors stem from a man aged 18 to 29 who had mild COVID-19 (a few samples of this study predate the infection). Cell type and time point are not known. The CDR3 runs from the conserved cysteine through the conserved F or W. Clone size appears in some rows only: once, few, many, or a class for an expanded clone.

few	TRBV6-6	TRBJ2-7	CASSLRDRGPEQYF
many	TRBV5-1	TRBJ2-6	CASSPRGGGANVLTF
-	TRBV4-3	TRBJ2-1	CASSQDRSNEQFF
-	TRBV7-8	TRBJ1-5	CASSLERTGGKQPQHF
few	TRBV29-1	TRBJ2-2	CSVEEQGDNTGELFF
few	TRBV10-1	TRBJ2-7	CASSEKRITSEQYF
-	TRBV18	TRBJ1-2	CASSPGTGGQGRYGYTF
few	TRBV13	TRBJ2-2	CASSRLQTGELFF
once	TRBV5-1	TRBJ2-6	CASSLPVRRTGRSSGANVLTF
few	TRBV7-2	TRBJ1-3	CASSLDRSGNTIYF
-	TRBV5-1	TRBJ2-3	CASSNGTSFSTDTQYF
few	TRBV5-1	TRBJ2-3	CASSLLASGGRSTDTQYF
few	TRBV5-1	TRBJ1-1	CASSNGYKRGLNTEAFF
-	TRBV6-2/TRBV6-3	TRBJ1-1	CASSGFKGNTEAFF
-	TRBV5-1	TRBJ2-5	CASSLVTGGQETQYF
-	TRBV6-1	TRBJ1-6	CASTSPRVGINSPLHF
few	TRBV12-3/TRBV12-4	TRBJ2-5	CASSQLAGVAETQYF
-	TRBV4-1	TRBJ1-2	CASSQESRDRGRGGYTF
once	TRBV5-6	TRBJ1-3	CASSLGLISGNTIYF
many	TRBV12-3/TRBV12-4	TRBJ2-2	CASSLLNTGELFF
many	TRBV9	TRBJ2-5	CASSVSNQETQYF
few	TRBV29-1	TRBJ2-6	CSASSGASGANVLTF
-	TRBV5-1	TRBJ1-1	CASSLGRASLNTEAFF
-	TRBV12-3/TRBV12-4	TRBJ2-5	CASSFRTGGKETQYF
few	TRBV12-3/TRBV12-4	TRBJ2-1	CASSHGQVEQFF
many	TRBV5-6	TRBJ2-2	CASSLPRGIPGELFF
-	TRBV7-2	TRBJ1-6	CASSLTPAQPLHF